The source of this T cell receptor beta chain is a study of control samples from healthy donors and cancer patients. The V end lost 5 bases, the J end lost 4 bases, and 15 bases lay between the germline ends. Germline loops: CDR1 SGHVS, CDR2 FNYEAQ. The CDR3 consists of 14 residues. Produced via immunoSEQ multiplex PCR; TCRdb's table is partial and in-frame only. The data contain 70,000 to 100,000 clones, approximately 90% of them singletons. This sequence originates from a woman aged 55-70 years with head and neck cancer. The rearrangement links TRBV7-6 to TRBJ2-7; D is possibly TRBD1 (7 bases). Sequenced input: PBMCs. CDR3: CASSRTGDSYEQYF. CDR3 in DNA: TGTGCCAGCAGCAGAACAGGGGACTCTTACGAGCAGTACTTC.